The rows below give T cell receptor beta chains drawn from one sample of a study of blood T cell repertoires in COVID-19. TCRdb's table, derived via immunoSEQ multiplex PCR, lists solely in-frame clones and lacks some. The repertoire holds 90,000 to 120,000 clones, about 89% seen once, with approximately 5% in the top ten. Sequencing used peripheral blood. Receptors were obtained from a man aged 35 to 55 with active or convalescent COVID-19. Each CDR3 is given with its conserved first and last residue.

V: TRBV11-2; J: TRBJ2-1; CDR3: CASSLGLAGGYNEQFF
V: TRBV28; J: TRBJ2-1; CDR3: CASSFLGLAGGLGNEQFF
V: TRBV6-2/TRBV6-3; J: TRBJ2-2; CDR3: CASSYSFQGTGELFF
V: TRBV4-1; J: TRBJ1-2; CDR3: CASSLARSQGNYGYTF
V: TRBV11-2; J: TRBJ2-7; CDR3: CASSSLSSYEQYF
V: TRBV6-5; J: TRBJ2-4; CDR3: CASSDGSENIQYF
V: TRBV7-3; J: TRBJ2-7; CDR3: CASSPASGYEQYF
V: TRBV18; J: TRBJ2-5; CDR3: CASSPPSGIQETQYF
V: TRBV10-1; J: TRBJ2-7; CDR3: CASSETEQPTYEQYF
V: TRBV10-2; J: TRBJ1-2; CDR3: CASSDSGVYNYGYTF
V: TRBV11-3; J: TRBJ2-5; CDR3: CASSLTGAETQYF
V: TRBV5-1; J: TRBJ2-1; CDR3: CASSEQTGTNNEQFF
V: TRBV5-4; J: TRBJ2-1; CDR3: CASNLGLAENIFSYNEQFF
V: TRBV30; J: TRBJ2-6; CDR3: CAYGSSGANVLTF
V: TRBV7-2; J: TRBJ1-4; CDR3: CASSPRQSATNEKLFF
V: TRBV2; J: TRBJ2-1; CDR3: CASSGGTSRSMKQFF
V: TRBV7-2; J: TRBJ2-7; CDR3: CASTLPFRSSEQYF
V: TRBV19; J: TRBJ2-7; CDR3: CASSIDLAGPFSEQYF
V: TRBV3-1/TRBV3-2; J: TRBJ1-1; CDR3: CASSQGQGWNTEAFF
V: TRBV19; J: TRBJ1-3; CDR3: CASSRGRSRSGNTIYF
V: TRBV5-1; J: TRBJ2-4; CDR3: CASSLVGPGELAKNIQYF